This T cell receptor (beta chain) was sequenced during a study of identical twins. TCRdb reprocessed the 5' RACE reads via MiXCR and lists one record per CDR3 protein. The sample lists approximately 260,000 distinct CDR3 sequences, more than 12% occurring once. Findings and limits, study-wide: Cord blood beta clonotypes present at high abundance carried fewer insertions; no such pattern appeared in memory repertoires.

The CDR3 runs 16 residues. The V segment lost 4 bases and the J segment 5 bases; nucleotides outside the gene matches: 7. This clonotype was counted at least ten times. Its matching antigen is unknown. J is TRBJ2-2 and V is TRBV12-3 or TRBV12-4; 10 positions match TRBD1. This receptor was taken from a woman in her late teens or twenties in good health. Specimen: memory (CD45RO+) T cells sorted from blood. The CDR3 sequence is CASSSWTGGGTGELFF. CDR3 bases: TGTGCCAGCAGTTCCTGGACAGGGGGAGGTACCGGGGAGCTGTTTTTT.